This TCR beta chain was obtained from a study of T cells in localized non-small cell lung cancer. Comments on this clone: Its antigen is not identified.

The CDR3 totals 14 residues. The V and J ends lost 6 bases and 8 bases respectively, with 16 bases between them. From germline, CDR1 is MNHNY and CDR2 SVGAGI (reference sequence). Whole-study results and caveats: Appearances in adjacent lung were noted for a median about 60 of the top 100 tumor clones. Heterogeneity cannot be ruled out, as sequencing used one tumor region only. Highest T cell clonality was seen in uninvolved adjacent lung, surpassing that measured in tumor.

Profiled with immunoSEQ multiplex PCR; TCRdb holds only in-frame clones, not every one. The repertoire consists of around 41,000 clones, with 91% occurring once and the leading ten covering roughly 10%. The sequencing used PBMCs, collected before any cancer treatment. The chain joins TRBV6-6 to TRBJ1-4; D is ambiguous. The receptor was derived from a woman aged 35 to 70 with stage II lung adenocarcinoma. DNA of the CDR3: TGTGCCAGCAGACCTAATGGAGGTGCCGAAAAACTGTTTTTT. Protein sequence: CASRPNGGAEKLFF.